This T cell receptor beta chain was sequenced for a study of cytomegalovirus exposure and HLA in healthy donors. The CDR3 runs to 18 residues. J gave up 4 bases and V 0 bases, and 14 bases lay outside the gene matches. CDR1 SEHNR and CDR2 FQNEAQ come from the germline V gene (reference sequence). The donors were healthy bone marrow donors. Study-level findings and limits: The study labeled 164 TCR beta chains cytomegalovirus-associated. Analysis was carried out at a later point, and it linked a missense DCLRE1C variant to TCR beta V- and J-gene trimming. Under in vitro conditions, three CMV-associated chains were confirmed as specific for CMV antigens.

13 Jbeta primers and 60 Vbeta primers were used for the PCR. TCRdb's copy holds only in-frame clones and misses some; the assay was immunoSEQ multiplex PCR. Reported are approximately 100,000 clones; the ten largest clones contain over 15%. Of note for this clone: Its antigen is still unknown.

The chain employs TRBV7-9 and TRBJ2-7; 8 bases align to TRBD1. This clonotype was sampled from a man aged 50 to 59 in good health and CMV-seropositive. Sequenced: PBMCs. The CDR3 region has the DNA TGTGCCAGCAGCTTAGCGCATCTTAGGACAGGGTTAGGATACGAGCAGTACTTC. Encoded protein: CASSLAHLRTGLGYEQYF.